This is a list of T cell receptor beta chains from one sample in a study of T cell responses to AZD1222 COVID-19 vaccine. Repertoires were generated with immunoSEQ multiplex PCR, while TCRdb's copy carries only in-frame clones and drops some. The sample holds about 110,000 clones; roughly 85% are singletons and the top ten take under 2.5%. Here the sequenced sample was peripheral blood, taken 28 days after the second AZD1222 dose. All receptors derive from an adult who received the AZD1222 COVID-19 vaccine. CDR3s include the opening cysteine and the closing phenylalanine or tryptophan. Fields, in order: V gene, clone size, D gene, J gene, CDR3 DNA, CDR3 protein. A D gene is named only where the DNA matches it firmly. Clone size is not always given. Where it is, it says once, few, many or a class for expanded clones.

TRBV30	few	-	TRBJ2-3	TGTGCCTGGAGTAGAACCGAAGGTACGCAGTATTTT	CAWSRTEGTQYF
TRBV6-6	-	-	TRBJ2-3	TGTGCCAGCAGACGGGAAGCAGATACGCAGTATTTT	CASRREADTQYF
TRBV6-5	-	-	TRBJ1-1	TGTGCCAGCAGCCGCGGGACCCTTAACACTGAAGCTTTCTTT	CASSRGTLNTEAFF
TRBV27	-	TRBD2	TRBJ2-1	TGTGCCAGCAGTTTATCGGCGGGACTAGCGGGACGGAACCACAATGAGCAGTTCTTC	CASSLSAGLAGRNHNEQFF
TRBV5-4	few	-	TRBJ1-3	TGTGCCAGCAGCGGGGGTGGTCGGTCCGTAGGAAACACCATATATTTT	CASSGGGRSVGNTIYF
TRBV30	once	-	TRBJ1-1	TGTGCCTGGAGTTGGGGGATCCCGGGGGTGAACACTGAAGCTTTCTTT	CAWSWGIPGVNTEAFF
TRBV11-2	-	-	TRBJ1-5	TGTGCCAGCAGCTCACAGGGCTCCAATCAGCCCCAGCATTTT	CASSSQGSNQPQHF
TRBV5-3	once	-	TRBJ1-1	TGTGCCAGAAGCTCCTCCCGCGGGGGGAACACTGAAGCTTTCTTT	CARSSSRGGNTEAFF
TRBV7-8	-	-	TRBJ1-1	TGTGCCAGCAGCCGTTCGGGGGACACTGAAGCTTTCTTT	CASSRSGDTEAFF
TRBV5-4	-	-	TRBJ1-5	TGTGCCAGCAGCTTATCAGGCGGCAATCAGCCCCAGCATTTT	CASSLSGGNQPQHF
TRBV2	-	-	TRBJ1-5	TGTGCCAGCTCCGGGGAGGATCAGCCCCAGCATTTT	CASSGEDQPQHF
TRBV4-2	-	TRBD2	TRBJ2-3	TGTGCCAGCAGCCAAGACGTAAGCGGGATTGGGACAGATACGCAGTATTTT	CASSQDVSGIGTDTQYF
TRBV4-3	-	-	TRBJ2-7	TGCGCCAGCAGCCAAGGTGTGGGCCGGACTAATGAGCAGTACTTC	CASSQGVGRTNEQYF
TRBV7-9	-	-	TRBJ2-5	TGTGCCAGCAGCTTTAGAAGACCCAAAGAGACCCAGTACTTC	CASSFRRPKETQYF
TRBV10-3	-	TRBD1	TRBJ1-3	TGTGCCATCAGTGGGGGCGGGACAGGGATCTCCGGAAACACCATATATTTT	CAISGGGTGISGNTIYF
TRBV18	-	TRBD1	TRBJ1-2	TGTGCCAGCTCACCACTCAGGGGGACAGATGGCTACACCTTC	CASSPLRGTDGYTF
TRBV7-2	once	-	TRBJ2-7	TGTGCCAGCAGCGCTCAGGGAAGAGCCTACGAGCAGTACTTC	CASSAQGRAYEQYF
TRBV25-1	-	TRBD2	TRBJ2-3	TGTGCCAGCAGTGAACCTCCTAGCGGGAGGGCACCAGATACGCAGTATTTT	CASSEPPSGRAPDTQYF
TRBV20-1	-	-	TRBJ1-1	TGCAGTGCTAGGGGGGGCACTGAAGCTTTCTTT	CSARGGTEAFF
TRBV19	-	-	TRBJ1-1	TGTGCCAGTAGTCTCCGTGGGGGGGGGAACACTGAAGCTTTCTTT	CASSLRGGGNTEAFF
TRBV7-6	-	TRBD1	TRBJ1-4	TGTGCCAGCAGCTTAGAGGGACAGGGGAATGAAAAACTGTTTTTT	CASSLEGQGNEKLFF
TRBV5-5	-	TRBD2	TRBJ2-3	TGTGCCAGCAGCTCCGGGACTAGCGGGACCAGAGATACGCAGTATTTT	CASSSGTSGTRDTQYF
TRBV7-3	-	-	TRBJ2-1	TGTGCCAGCAGCTTATCTCCGCAAAGCTCCTACAATGAGCAGTTCTTC	CASSLSPQSSYNEQFF
TRBV29-1	-	TRBD1	TRBJ2-7	TGCAGCGTGGATAAGAAGGGGGCAGGTAACGAGCAGTACTTC	CSVDKKGAGNEQYF
TRBV7-8	-	-	TRBJ1-4	TGTGCCAGCAGCCCACAGGAGGGAGAAAAACTGTTTTTT	CASSPQEGEKLFF
TRBV7-2	-	-	TRBJ1-5	TGTGCCAGCAGCCTCGACAGAGCAAATCAGCCCCAGCATTTT	CASSLDRANQPQHF
TRBV2	-	-	TRBJ1-5	TGTGCCAGCGGGGACACCTATAGCAATCAGCCCCAGCATTTT	CASGDTYSNQPQHF
TRBV9	-	TRBD2	TRBJ2-3	TGTGCCAGCAGCGTCCCTGAGGGACTAGCGTATAGTGATACGCAGTATTTT	CASSVPEGLAYSDTQYF
TRBV29-1	-	-	TRBJ1-2	TGCAGCGCGGTACCTCAGGGTTGGAGGGACTACGGTGGCTACACCTTC	CSAVPQGWRDYGGYTF
TRBV29-1	-	-	TRBJ2-7	TGCAGCGTAGCGGGCGACACATACGAGCAGTACTTC	CSVAGDTYEQYF
TRBV12-3/TRBV12-4	few	TRBD1	TRBJ1-2	TGTGCCAGCAACGCAGGGGGGGACTATGGCTACACCTTC	CASNAGGDYGYTF
TRBV24-1	-	TRBD1	TRBJ2-5	TGTGCCACCAGTGATTCTCAGGGGGCATGGGAGACCCAGTACTTC	CATSDSQGAWETQYF
TRBV5-1	-	-	TRBJ1-1	TGCGCCAGCAGCGCCACAGGAGGGCAGAACACTGAAGCTTTCTTT	CASSATGGQNTEAFF
TRBV20-1	-	-	TRBJ1-5	TGCAGTGCTAGTCTCGGAATTAGCAATCAGCCCCAGCATTTT	CSASLGISNQPQHF
TRBV29-1	-	-	TRBJ2-7	TGCAGCGTTGAGTACAGCGCCTTCGAGCAGTACTTC	CSVEYSAFEQYF
TRBV3-1/TRBV3-2	-	-	TRBJ2-7	TGTGCCAGCAGCCAAGACGCCACCCAGGGACGCGAGCAGTACTTC	CASSQDATQGREQYF
TRBV5-5	once	-	TRBJ2-7	TGTGCCAGCAGCTTCTCACTAGTCGTGGAGCAGTACTTC	CASSFSLVVEQYF
TRBV7-8	-	-	TRBJ2-2	TGTGCCAGCAGCTTTGGGCGAAACACCGGGGAGCTGTTTTTT	CASSFGRNTGELFF
TRBV28	-	-	TRBJ2-7	TGTGCCAGCAGTCTAGGCCCGACAGGGAGGAAGGACGAGCAGTACTTC	CASSLGPTGRKDEQYF
TRBV6-5	-	-	TRBJ2-7	TGTGCCAGCAGTTACAAGAGGGGATCCTACGAGCAGTACTTC	CASSYKRGSYEQYF
TRBV5-5	-	-	TRBJ2-7	TGTGCCAGCAGCCCGCTTCGAAGGGCGAAGCTTTGGGAGCAGTACTTC	CASSPLRRAKLWEQYF
TRBV4-2	once	-	TRBJ1-6	TGTGCCAGCAGCCAATTGGTAGATAATTCACCCCTCCACTTT	CASSQLVDNSPLHF